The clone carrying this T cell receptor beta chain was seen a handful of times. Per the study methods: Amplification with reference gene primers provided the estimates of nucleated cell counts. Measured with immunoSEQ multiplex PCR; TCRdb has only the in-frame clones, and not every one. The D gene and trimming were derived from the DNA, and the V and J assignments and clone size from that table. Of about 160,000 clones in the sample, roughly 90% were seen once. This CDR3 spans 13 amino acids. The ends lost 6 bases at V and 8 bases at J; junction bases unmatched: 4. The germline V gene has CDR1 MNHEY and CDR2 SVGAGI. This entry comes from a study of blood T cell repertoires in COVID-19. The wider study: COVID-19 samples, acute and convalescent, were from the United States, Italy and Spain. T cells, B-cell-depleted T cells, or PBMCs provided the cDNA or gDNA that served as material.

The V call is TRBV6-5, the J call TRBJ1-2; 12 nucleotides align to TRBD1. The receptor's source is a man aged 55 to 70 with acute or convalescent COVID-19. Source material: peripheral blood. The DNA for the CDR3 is TGTGCCAGCAGAGGGGACAGGGGGCCGGGCTACACCTTC. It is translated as CASRGDRGPGYTF.